These T cell receptor beta chains were read from a single sample in a study of blood T cell repertoires in COVID-19. Produced via immunoSEQ multiplex PCR; TCRdb's table is partial and in-frame only. Of 50,000 to 60,000 clones in the sample, about 83% were seen once. The sequenced sample consisted of peripheral blood. All receptors come from a middle-aged man with acute or convalescent COVID-19. Each CDR3 is given with its conserved first and last residue. A D gene is named only where the DNA matches it firmly. Clone size is shown for a subset of rows, as once, few, many or a class of expanded clone.

NA	NA	TRBV27	TRBJ2-6	CASRRGTSGANVLTF
TRBD1	NA	TRBV30	TRBJ2-1	CAWRIPGGWNNEQFF
NA	once	TRBV6-5	TRBJ2-1	CASSRENNEQFF
TRBD1	NA	TRBV5-1	TRBJ1-2	CASSLDRGDRYGYTF
NA	NA	TRBV5-8	TRBJ1-5	CASRPPGGMQPQHF
NA	NA	TRBV6-1	TRBJ1-1	CASSENPLDEAFF
NA	NA	TRBV5-5	TRBJ1-2	CASSRDYNYGYTF
NA	NA	TRBV20-1	TRBJ2-3	CSAPRGDTQYF
NA	NA	TRBV7-9	TRBJ1-6	CASSLDGRSPLHF
NA	NA	TRBV11-2	TRBJ2-1	CASSLAVPPGGEQFF
NA	NA	TRBV7-2	TRBJ2-5	CASRPDRPQETQYF
TRBD1	NA	TRBV7-2	TRBJ1-4	CASSLQQGGNEKLFF
NA	once	TRBV6-6	TRBJ1-5	CASSPSQGAYNQPQHF
NA	NA	TRBV19	TRBJ2-2	CASSIGAVTGELFF
TRBD2	NA	TRBV9	TRBJ2-3	CASSVDGSGGANTQYF
TRBD2	once	TRBV30	TRBJ2-1	CAWKLAGGRDEQFF
NA	NA	TRBV7-6	TRBJ2-2	CASSLVQTNTGELFF
TRBD2	NA	TRBV19	TRBJ2-4	CASSIRIAGGPAKNIQYF
NA	NA	TRBV11-2	TRBJ1-2	CASSLLSNYGYTF
NA	NA	TRBV7-2	TRBJ2-3	CASSWRREADTQYF
TRBD1	NA	TRBV30	TRBJ1-5	CAWTKQGSGQPQHF
TRBD1	few	TRBV28	TRBJ1-5	CASSFIATGENQPQHF
TRBD1	NA	TRBV6-4	TRBJ1-6	CASRGTDYNSPLHF
TRBD1	NA	TRBV4-2	TRBJ1-2	CASSQVLQGAYGYTF
NA	NA	TRBV6-5	TRBJ1-5	CASRAGFRNQPQHF
TRBD2	NA	TRBV6-1	TRBJ2-5	CASSGWLSGGQETQYF
TRBD2	NA	TRBV10-2	TRBJ2-3	CASSLAGIADTQYF
NA	NA	TRBV27	TRBJ2-5	CASAPGQLDGRAWETQYF
NA	NA	TRBV4-1	TRBJ1-6	CANPTPRSNSPLHF
TRBD1	few	TRBV7-9	TRBJ2-5	CASRGGQAEEETQYF
TRBD1	NA	TRBV30	TRBJ1-6	CAWAGTGNSPLHF
TRBD2	NA	TRBV3-1/TRBV3-2	TRBJ2-3	CASSWEGRADTQYF
NA	NA	TRBV19	TRBJ2-7	CASSPLTTGSSYEQYF
NA	NA	TRBV5-5	TRBJ1-2	CASSFRGNYGYTF
TRBD1	NA	TRBV9	TRBJ2-2	CASSLRSAGQGLGNGELFF
TRBD2	NA	TRBV5-1	TRBJ2-1	CASSLGLADYTIYNEQFF
TRBD1	NA	TRBV5-1	TRBJ1-2	CASSRGQGGDYGYTF
TRBD1	NA	TRBV11-2	TRBJ1-2	CASSPRTGNYGYTF
NA	once	TRBV5-6	TRBJ1-6	CASTFGPRADNSPLHF
NA	NA	TRBV6-6	TRBJ1-5	CASSPMGGGISNQPQHF
TRBD1	NA	TRBV7-2	TRBJ1-2	CASSFGDRGVYGYTF
TRBD2	NA	TRBV19	TRBJ2-3	CASSRRASGASTDTQYF
NA	NA	TRBV12-3/TRBV12-4	TRBJ1-4	CASSFAGEKLFF
TRBD2	few	TRBV27	TRBJ2-5	CASPTRQRGLHETQYF
TRBD1	NA	TRBV9	TRBJ1-2	CASSPRAGQGANYGYTF
NA	NA	TRBV5-1	TRBJ2-3	CASSREGVVKTDTQYF
TRBD1	once	TRBV10-1	TRBJ1-1	CASSEDRVNTDAFF
TRBD1	NA	TRBV2	TRBJ2-1	CASSAEDRVSDEQFF
NA	NA	TRBV4-2	TRBJ2-3	CASSSRDTDTQYF
TRBD1	NA	TRBV14	TRBJ2-3	CASRDRGFTDTQYF
NA	once	TRBV6-5	TRBJ2-2	CASSYTSKPGELFF
NA	NA	TRBV3-1/TRBV3-2	TRBJ2-3	CASSQDPWTGTDTQYF
NA	NA	TRBV29-1	TRBJ2-6	CSVEAPSGANVLTF